The 21 T cell receptor beta chains in this list originate from one sample, sequenced in a study of post-analysis software for immune sequencing data. TCR beta cDNA libraries had unique molecular identifiers. TCRdb reanalysed the PCR reads using MiXCR and keeps one entry per CDR3 protein. The profile shows approximately 570,000 distinct CDR3 sequences, 44% of them singletons. For these TCRs, the target antigens are not known. Findings and limits, study-wide: About 5 TRBV segments (TRBV5-6, TRBV5-1 and TRBV20-1 among them) occurred more frequently in patients than in controls.

Sequenced material: blood. These receptors were taken from a girl aged 5 to 17 with multiple sclerosis.

The V and J genes are TRBV5-1 and TRBJ1-1; D may be TRBD1 (5 bases). The CDR3 sequence is 15 residues long. The V end lost 4 bases, the J end lost 0 bases, and 13 bases lay between the germline ends. Germline V gene data show CDR1 as SGHRS and CDR2 as YFSETQ. Here the CDR3 reads CASSPDSGLNTEAFF. CDR3 sequence (DNA): TGCGCCAGCAGCCCCGACAGCGGTCTGAACACTGAAGCTTTCTTT.

This sequence joins TRBV2 and TRBJ2-3, with a tentative D call TRBD2 (5 bases). The CDR3 covers 9 residues. Germline-derived CDR1 and CDR2 are SNHLY and FYNNEI. V was pared by 11 bases and J by 8 bases, with 8 bases between. The CDR3 is CAAGGTQYF. The CDR3 coding sequence is TGTGCCGCGGGTGGTACGCAGTATTTT.

The chain couples TRBV14 to TRBJ2-3; 8 bases are shared with TRBD2. J gave up 2 bases and V 4 bases, and 11 bases lay outside the gene matches. The CDR3 runs to 17 residues. Germline V gene data show CDR1 as SGHDN and CDR2 as FVKESK. CDR3 protein: CASSRIGLAAPTDTQYF. Here the CDR3 DNA reads TGTGCCAGCAGCCGAATCGGACTAGCTGCACCCACAGATACGCAGTATTTT.

The chain links TRBV7-8 to TRBJ1-2; TRBD1 aligns across 7 bases. The CDR3 spans 15 residues. Trimming cost V 7 bases and J 2 bases; bases outside gene matches: 10. Germline V gene data show CDR1 as SGHVS and CDR2 as FQNEAQ. CDR3 residues: CASIPIDRVNYGYTF. CDR3 DNA: TGTGCCAGCATACCCATCGACAGGGTGAACTATGGCTACACCTTC.

The table lists this clonotype with a few counts. The rearrangement joins TRBV7-2 to TRBJ2-3; D call uncertain. V lost 0 bases, J lost 6 bases, and 10 bases lay in between. The germline V gene has CDR1 SGHTA and CDR2 FQGNSA. The CDR3 runs 14 residues. DNA for the CDR3: TGTGCCAGCAGCTTAGCGCTGTATTCGGATACGCAGTATTTT. Encoded protein: CASSLALYSDTQYF.

The chain uses TRBV6-4 and TRBJ2-1; no reliable D call. The germline V and J ends were trimmed by 0 bases and 7 bases, with 7 bases remaining between them. The CDR3 spans 13 residues. Looked up from germline, CDR1 is MRHNA and CDR2 is SNTAGT. The CDR3 DNA is TGTGCCAGCAGTGACTCGGACCTGAATGAGCAGTTCTTC. This sequence encodes CASSDSDLNEQFF.

This chain joins TRBV4-1 and TRBJ1-1; the D is unclear. The CDR3 has 14 residues. Per the germline V gene, CDR1 is MGHRA and CDR2 is YSYEKL. Trimming took off 7 bases at V and 0 bases at J, with 12 bases between the two ends. CDR3 sequence (DNA): TGCGCCAGCACCCAGTCGCTGGTGAACACTGAAGCTTTCTTT. It yields the protein CASTQSLVNTEAFF.

A single count supports this clonotype. V usage is TRBV5-1 and J usage is TRBJ2-5, with 7 bases identical to TRBD1. Germline CDR1 reads SGHRS; CDR2 reads YFSETQ. V shed 0 bases, J shed 11 bases, and the junction held 16 bases outside the gene matches. The CDR3 has 16 amino acids. This CDR3 is CASSLEGRGSPYAQYF. CDR3 coding DNA: TGCGCCAGCAGCTTGGAGGGCAGGGGGTCGCCCTACGCGCAGTACTTC.

This clonotype was seen a single time. The gene calls are TRBV5-5 and TRBJ2-7, with D uncertain. With 2 bases removed from V and 3 bases from J, the gap between germline ends came to 18 bases. Germline CDR1 and CDR2: SGHKS and YYEKEE (reference sequence). The CDR3 is 16 amino acids. The CDR3 protein is CASSLGPGPDLYEQYF. For the CDR3, the DNA is TGTGCCAGCAGCTTAGGCCCCGGGCCAGATCTCTACGAGCAGTACTTC. The full variable domain, with the rest looked up from reference TRBV5-5 and TRBJ2-7, is DAGVTQSPTHLIKTRGQQVTLRCSPISGHKSVSWYQQVLGQGPQFIFQYYEKEERGRGNFPDRFSARQFPNYSSELNVNALLLGDSALYLCASSLGPGPDLYEQYFGPGTRLTVT.

The V and J genes are TRBV10-3 and TRBJ2-3; 8 bases line up with TRBD2. The CDR3 is made up of 15 amino acids. Trimming removed 7 bases from V and 5 bases from J; junction bases left unmatched: 11. CDR1 and CDR2 from the germline V gene are ENHRY and SYGVKD. CDR3 region: CAINSRLSGVDTQYF. The CDR3 bases are TGTGCCATCAACTCCCGGCTTAGCGGGGTAGATACGCAGTATTTT.

The rearrangement uses TRBV6-5 and TRBJ2-4, with TRBD2 identical over 7 bases. The J call may be incorrect, as the DNA end agrees better with TRBJ2-7. There are 14 residues in the CDR3. Germline loops: CDR1 MNHEY, CDR2 SVGAGI. Here the CDR3 reads CASRASGSTYEQYF. CDR3 nucleotide sequence: TGTGCCAGCAGGGCTAGCGGTTCGACCTACGAGCAGTACTTC.

The J gene is TRBJ2-1, the V gene TRBV29-1; D gene uncertain. Germline V gives CDR1 SQVTM, CDR2 ANQGSEA. V was clipped by 5 bases and J by 0 bases, with 14 bases between them. The CDR3 has 15 residues. The CDR3 reads CSVWSDFRSYNEQFF. The CDR3 nucleotides are TGCAGCGTTTGGTCCGACTTCCGCTCCTACAATGAGCAGTTCTTC.

The chain combines TRBV12-3 or TRBV12-4 with TRBJ2-5; D is perhaps TRBD1 (6 bases). V shed 6 bases and J shed 1 base, with 12 bases lying between them. The CDR3 length is 14 residues. The CDR3 spells CASRPTGFQETQYF. CDR3 sequence (DNA): TGTGCCAGCAGGCCTACAGGGTTCCAAGAGACCCAGTACTTC.

The chain employs TRBV27 and TRBJ2-3; D possibly matches TRBD1 or TRBD2 (6 bases each). The germline V gene has CDR1 MNHEY and CDR2 SMNVEV (reference sequence). Trimming took off 2 bases at V and 6 bases at J, with 9 bases between the two ends. The length of the CDR3 is 13 residues. In DNA, the CDR3 is TGTGCCAGCAGTTTAAAAGGGGGGGATACGCAGTATTTT. Translated: CASSLKGGDTQYF.

V usage is TRBV12-3 or TRBV12-4 and J usage is TRBJ1-2; no reliable D call. This CDR3 is 11 amino acids long. The V and J ends lost 5 bases and 5 bases respectively, with 6 bases between them. CDR3 amino acids: CASSDYYGYTF. CDR3 nucleotide sequence: TGTGCCAGCAGTGATTATTATGGCTACACCTTC.

The chain employs TRBV29-1 and TRBJ2-6; D not resolved. V was pared by 4 bases and J by 4 bases, with 11 bases between. Germline CDR1 reads SQVTM; CDR2 reads ANQGSEA. The CDR3 covers 14 residues. The CDR3 sequence: CSVGGISGANVLTF. CDR3 bases: TGCAGCGTTGGGGGAATCTCCGGGGCCAACGTCCTGACTTTC.

The J gene is TRBJ2-7, the V gene TRBV7-8; 7 bases line up with TRBD1. The CDR3 runs to 15 residues. Germline CDR1 SGHVS, CDR2 FQNEAQ. The J segment lost 0 bases and the V segment lost 4 bases, leaving 6 bases of the junction unmatched. In nucleotides, the CDR3 is TGTGCCAGCAGCTCACAGGGGAAACCCTCCTACGAGCAGTACTTC. It specifies CASSSQGKPSYEQYF. Full variable domain (remainder filled in from reference TRBV7-8 and TRBJ2-7): GAGVSQSPRYKVAKRGQDVALRCDPISGHVSLFWYQQALGQGPEFLTYFQNEAQLDKSGLPSDRFFAERPEGSVSTLKIQRTQQEDSAVYLCASSSQGKPSYEQYFGPGTRLTVT.

Turning to this clonotype: One end of the junction is discordant with germline, which a read error may explain. The chain employs TRBV5-1 and TRBJ2-7, with 8 bases that match TRBD1. This CDR3 spans 15 amino acids. Germline CDR1 reads SGHRS; CDR2 reads YFSETQ. CDR3 loop: CAGSPDRVFSYEQYF. The CDR3 nucleotides read TGCGCCGGCAGCCCGGACAGGGTCTTCTCCTACGAGCAGTACTTC.

The rearrangement uses TRBV19 and TRBJ2-7; D is undetermined. Deletions cut 6 bases from V and 0 bases from J, with 12 bases between. This CDR3 is built from 14 residues. CDR1 and CDR2 from the germline V gene are LNHDA and SQIVND (reference sequence). Here the CDR3 reads CASRPGPSSYEQYF. The DNA of the CDR3 is TGTGCCAGTAGGCCGGGCCCTAGCTCCTACGAGCAGTACTTC.

The chain recombines TRBV7-6 with TRBJ2-7; 7 bases align to TRBD1. J lost 5 bases, V lost 7 bases, and 5 bases had no gene match. Looked up from germline, CDR1 is SGHVS and CDR2 is FNYEAQ. This CDR3 spans 12 amino acids. CDR3 in amino acids: CASTSGQDEQYF. CDR3 coding DNA: TGTGCCAGCACCTCTGGACAGGACGAGCAGTACTTC.

This clonotype has more than one count but fewer than ten. The gene calls are TRBV11-1 and TRBJ2-4; D is unclear. V was clipped by 5 bases and J by 13 bases, with 18 bases between them. The CDR3 loop spans 13 amino acids. In germline, CDR1 is SGHAT, CDR2 FQDESV (reference sequence). The chain's CDR3 is CASSHRLDLQQYF. The CDR3 DNA reads as TGTGCCAGCAGCCACCGACTGGATTTGCAGCAGTACTTC.